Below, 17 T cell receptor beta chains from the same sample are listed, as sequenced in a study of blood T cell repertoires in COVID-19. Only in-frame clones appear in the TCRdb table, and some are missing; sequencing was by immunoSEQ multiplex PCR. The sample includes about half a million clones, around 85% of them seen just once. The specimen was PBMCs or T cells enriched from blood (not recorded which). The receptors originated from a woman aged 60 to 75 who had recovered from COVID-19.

CDR3 protein: CASSLNSRALNEKLFF. CDR3 DNA sequence: TGCGCCAGCAGCTTAAACTCGCGGGCCCTTAATGAAAAACTGTTTTTT. The V gene is TRBV5-1, the J gene TRBJ1-4; no definite D call. The germline V gene has CDR1 SGHRS and CDR2 YFSETQ. The V end was cut by 2 bases, the J end by 4 bases, with 15 bases between. The CDR3 has 16 residues.

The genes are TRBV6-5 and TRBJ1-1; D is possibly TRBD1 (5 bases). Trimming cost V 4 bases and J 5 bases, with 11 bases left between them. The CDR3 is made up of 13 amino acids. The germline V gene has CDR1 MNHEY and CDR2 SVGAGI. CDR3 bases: TGTGCCAGCAGTTTGTTGGGGGGGACTGAAGCTTTCTTT. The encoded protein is CASSLLGGTEAFF.

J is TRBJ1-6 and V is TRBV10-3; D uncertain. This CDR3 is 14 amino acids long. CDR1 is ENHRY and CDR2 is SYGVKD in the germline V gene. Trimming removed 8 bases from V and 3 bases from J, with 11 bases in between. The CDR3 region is CAIALGDYNSPLHF. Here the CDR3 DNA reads TGTGCCATCGCTCTAGGTGACTATAATTCACCCCTCCACTTT.

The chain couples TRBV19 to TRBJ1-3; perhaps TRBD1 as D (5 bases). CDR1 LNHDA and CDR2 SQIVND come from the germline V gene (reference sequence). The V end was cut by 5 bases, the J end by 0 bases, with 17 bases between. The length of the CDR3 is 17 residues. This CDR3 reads CASSRPAGRFSGNTIYF. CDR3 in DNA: TGTGCCAGTAGTCGCCCAGCGGGACGTTTCTCTGGAAACACCATATATTTT.

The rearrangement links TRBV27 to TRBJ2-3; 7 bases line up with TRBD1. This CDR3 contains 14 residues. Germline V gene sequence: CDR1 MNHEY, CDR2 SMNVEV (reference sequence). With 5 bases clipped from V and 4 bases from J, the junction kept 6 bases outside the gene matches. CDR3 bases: TGTGCCAGCAGTCCCCGGACAGGCGCAGATACGCAGTATTTT. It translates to CASSPRTGADTQYF.

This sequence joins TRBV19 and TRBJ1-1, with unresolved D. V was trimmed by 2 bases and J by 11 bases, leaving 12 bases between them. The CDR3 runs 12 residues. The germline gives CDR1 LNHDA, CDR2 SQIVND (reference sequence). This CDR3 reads CASSISVGRAFF. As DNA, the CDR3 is TGTGCCAGTAGTATATCCGTAGGGAGGGCTTTCTTT.

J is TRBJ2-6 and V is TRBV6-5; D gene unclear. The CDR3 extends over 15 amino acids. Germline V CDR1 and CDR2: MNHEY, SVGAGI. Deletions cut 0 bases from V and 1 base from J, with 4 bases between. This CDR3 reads CASSYSASGANVLTF. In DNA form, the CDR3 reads TGTGCCAGCAGTTACTCAGCGTCTGGGGCCAACGTCCTGACTTTC.

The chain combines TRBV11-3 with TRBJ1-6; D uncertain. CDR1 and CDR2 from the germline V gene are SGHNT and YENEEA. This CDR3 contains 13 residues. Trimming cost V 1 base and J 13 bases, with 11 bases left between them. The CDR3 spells CASSLGVKSPLHF. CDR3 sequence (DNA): TGTGCCAGCAGCTTAGGCGTCAAGTCCCCCCTCCACTTT.

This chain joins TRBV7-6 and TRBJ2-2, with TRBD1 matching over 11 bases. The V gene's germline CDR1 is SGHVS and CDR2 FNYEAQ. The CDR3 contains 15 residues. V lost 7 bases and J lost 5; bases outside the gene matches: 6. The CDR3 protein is CASIPGQGGTGELFF. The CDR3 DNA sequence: TGTGCCAGCATCCCGGGACAGGGGGGGACCGGGGAGCTGTTTTTT.

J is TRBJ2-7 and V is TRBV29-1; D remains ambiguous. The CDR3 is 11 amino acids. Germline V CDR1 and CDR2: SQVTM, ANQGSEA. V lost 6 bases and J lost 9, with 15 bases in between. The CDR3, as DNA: TGCAGCGTCTCTCTCGGGTCGGCGCAGTACGTC. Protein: CSVSLGSAQYV.

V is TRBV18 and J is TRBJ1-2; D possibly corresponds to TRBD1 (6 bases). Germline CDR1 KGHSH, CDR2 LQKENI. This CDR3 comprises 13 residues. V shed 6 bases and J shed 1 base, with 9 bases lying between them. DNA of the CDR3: TGTGCCAGCTCCGTGGACAGTAACTATGGCTACACCTTC. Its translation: CASSVDSNYGYTF.

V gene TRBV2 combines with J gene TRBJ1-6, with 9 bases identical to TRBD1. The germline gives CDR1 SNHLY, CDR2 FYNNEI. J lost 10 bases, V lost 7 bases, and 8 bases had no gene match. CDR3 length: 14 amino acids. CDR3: CASTPGTGHSPLHF. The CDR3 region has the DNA TGTGCCAGCACCCCCGGGACAGGGCACTCACCCCTCCACTTT.

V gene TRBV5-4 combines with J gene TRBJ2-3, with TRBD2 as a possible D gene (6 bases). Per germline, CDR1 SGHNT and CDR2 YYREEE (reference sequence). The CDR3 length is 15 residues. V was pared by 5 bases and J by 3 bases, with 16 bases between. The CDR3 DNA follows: TGTGCCAGCAGTAACCGGGACTTTGTAACAGATACGCAGTATTTT. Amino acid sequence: CASSNRDFVTDTQYF.

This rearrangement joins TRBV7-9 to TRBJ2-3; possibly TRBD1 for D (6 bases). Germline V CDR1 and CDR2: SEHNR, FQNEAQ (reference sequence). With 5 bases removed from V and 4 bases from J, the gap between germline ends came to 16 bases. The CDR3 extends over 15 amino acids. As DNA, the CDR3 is TGTGCCAGCAGCCCCCCAGGGGTTTATGCAGATACGCAGTATTTT. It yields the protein CASSPPGVYADTQYF.

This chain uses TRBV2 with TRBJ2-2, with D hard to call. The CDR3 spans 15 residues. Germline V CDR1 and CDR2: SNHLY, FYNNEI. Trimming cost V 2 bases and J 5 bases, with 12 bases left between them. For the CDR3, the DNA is TGTGCCAGCAGTGAATCGTCAACGCGGACCGGGGAGCTGTTTTTT. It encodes CASSESSTRTGELFF.

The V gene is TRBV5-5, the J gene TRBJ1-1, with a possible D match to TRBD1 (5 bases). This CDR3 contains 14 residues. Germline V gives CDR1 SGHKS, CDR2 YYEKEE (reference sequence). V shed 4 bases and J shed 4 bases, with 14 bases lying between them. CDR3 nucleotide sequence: TGTGCCAGCAGCCCGGTGGGGGGGATCACTGAAGCTTTCTTT. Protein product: CASSPVGGITEAFF.

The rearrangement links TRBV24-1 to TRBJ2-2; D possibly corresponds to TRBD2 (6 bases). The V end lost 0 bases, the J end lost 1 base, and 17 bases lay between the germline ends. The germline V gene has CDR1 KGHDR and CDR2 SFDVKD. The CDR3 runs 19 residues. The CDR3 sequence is CATSDLNVGGYVNTGELFF. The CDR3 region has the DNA TGTGCCACCAGTGATTTGAATGTGGGGGGATATGTGAACACCGGGGAGCTGTTTTTT.